This T cell receptor beta chain was recorded in a study of glioma-infiltrating T cells after dendritic cell vaccination (dated by TCRdb to 2016 to 2017). With respect to the entire study: The cohort included 15 or so glioblastoma patients drawn from Phase I and II dendritic cell vaccination trials, of whom 9 were newly diagnosed and 6 had recurrent disease. In glioblastoma patients vaccinated with dendritic cells, deep sequencing of TCR beta CDR3 regions served to measure the amount of tumor-infiltrating lymphocytes and to compare repertoires between tumor and blood. To make the vaccine, monocyte-derived dendritic cells were cultured for seven to eight days with IL-4 and GM-CSF and then pulsed overnight with autologous tumor lysate. Survival after dendritic cell vaccination was correlated with TCR sequencing metrics, such as TIL content and the overlap between tumor and blood repertoires. Patients received three intradermal dendritic cell vaccine injections at biweekly intervals in the arm below the axilla. Patients received autologous tumor lysate-pulsed dendritic cell vaccination between about 2002 and 2012.

With regard to this clone: Its antigen remains unidentified. Qualities for individual bases were not recorded, and no much larger clone is one base off.

What the research found in general, with its limitations: The TCR overlap response model with three groups was called speculative and said to need prospective validation. The cohort was small and heterogeneous, only a few patients had full blood and tumor sets, and even fewer had initial-recurrent tumor pairs. After dendritic cell vaccination, a higher estimated pretreatment TIL content predicted longer time to progression and longer overall survival. TCR clonality showed no direct relationship with survival, which suggests that a diverse polyclonal response may be important.

TCRB CDR3 regions were amplified from 1.5 to 2.5 ug genomic DNA, or all available DNA if less, using the immunoSEQ assay. Multiplex PCR used 60 forward primers for TCR V beta segments and 13 reverse primers for J beta segments. To estimate the number of reads per starting template, synthetic control templates were added to each sample at limiting dilution. The Illumina HiSeq System generated sequencing reads of 87 bp. In the original analysis: PCR and sequencing errors were removed by merging closely related sequences with a nearest neighbor algorithm. TCR overlap was measured as the percentage of unique tumor TCR beta sequences that were also present in the peripheral blood of the same patient. TCRdb took over this immuneACCESS table, retaining in-frame rearrangements with V and J assigned. Such tables are incomplete; in checked studies, under half of the missing clones stem from an unresolved V gene, and the remainder is unexplained. V and J calls and clone size are given by that table; D and trimming were obtained from the DNA. The sample includes some 70,000 clones, with 80% to 85% observed a single time. Clones ranked in the top ten supply over 8.5% of the sample.

Patients were selected for having adequate residual fresh-frozen tumor tissue and more than two years of available survival data. Although molecular status otherwise differed among the glioblastoma patients, no patient had an isocitrate dehydrogenase mutation. PBMC collection took place before vaccination, two weeks after the third vaccination, and at tumor progression if progression occurred. The Qiagen DNeasy Blood extraction Kit was used to extract genomic DNA. The germline V gene encodes CDR1 SGHTA and CDR2 FQGNSA. Counted from cysteine to phenylalanine, this CDR3 has 15 amino acids. CDR3 DNA is the only sequence kept; it has 45 bases, read in frame from the first base. For this chain, trimming is 0 bases at the V end and 8 bases at the J end, and the number of junction bases without a gene match is 6.

The receptor chain draws on TRBV7-2 and TRBJ2-1, with 8 bases in between that match TRBD2. The material was blood, obtained before dendritic cell vaccination. The clonotype originates from a human donor with glioblastoma. The DNA sequence is TGTGCCAGCAGCTTAGCGGGACTAGGAGTGTATGAGCAGTTCTTC. Its protein product is CASSLAGLGVYEQFF.